The 2 T cell receptor beta chains below come from one sample, sequenced in a study of shared clonotypes between healthy human individuals. The repertoire was sequenced with immunoSEQ multiplex PCR; TCRdb's copy has only in-frame clones and lacks some. Of hundreds of thousands of clones listed, around 73% are singletons. Sequencing was performed on memory CD4+ T cells sorted from blood. Subset of the sample: CD45RA-negative fraction. Receptor source: a young woman in good health.

The chain couples TRBV7-8 to TRBJ2-7; 10 bases are a match to TRBD2. Germline V CDR1 and CDR2: SGHVS, FQNEAQ. V was clipped by 5 bases and J by 5 bases; unmatched bases: 18. The CDR3 is made up of 18 amino acids. CDR3 bases: TGTGCCAGCAGCCCCGAAGGTTGGCTAGCGGGGGATCTAGACGAGCAGTACTTC. This codes for CASSPEGWLAGDLDEQYF. Complete variable domain (other parts from reference TRBV7-8 and TRBJ2-7): GAGVSQSPRYKVAKRGQDVALRCDPISGHVSLFWYQQALGQGPEFLTYFQNEAQLDKSGLPSDRFFAERPEGSVSTLKIQRTQQEDSAVYLCASSPEGWLAGDLDEQYFGPGTRLTVT.

This clone came up a few times. J is TRBJ2-7 and V is TRBV5-4, with a tentative D call TRBD2 (5 bases). Per the germline V gene, CDR1 is SGHNT and CDR2 is YYREEE (reference sequence). The CDR3 consists of 14 residues. Between the trimmed V and J ends, which lost 1 base and 0 bases, there was a span of 8 bases. CDR3 sequence (DNA): TGTGCCAGCAGCTTGATGGGGAGCTCCTACGAGCAGTACTTC. Residues: CASSLMGSSYEQYF.